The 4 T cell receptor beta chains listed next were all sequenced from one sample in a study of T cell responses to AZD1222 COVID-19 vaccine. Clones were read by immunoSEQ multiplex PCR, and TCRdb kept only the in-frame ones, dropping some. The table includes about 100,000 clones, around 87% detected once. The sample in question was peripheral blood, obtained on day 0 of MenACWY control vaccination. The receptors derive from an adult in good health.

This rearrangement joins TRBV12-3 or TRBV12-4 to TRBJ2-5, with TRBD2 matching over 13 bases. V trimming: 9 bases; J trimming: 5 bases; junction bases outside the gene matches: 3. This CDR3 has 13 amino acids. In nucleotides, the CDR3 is TGTGCCAGTAAGACTAGCGGGGGGGAGACCCAGTACTTC. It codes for CASKTSGGETQYF.

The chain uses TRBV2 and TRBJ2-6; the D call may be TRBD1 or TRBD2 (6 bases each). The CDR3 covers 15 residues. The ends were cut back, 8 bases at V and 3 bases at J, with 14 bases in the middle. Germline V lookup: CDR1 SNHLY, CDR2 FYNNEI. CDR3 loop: CASSSEGGGANVLTF. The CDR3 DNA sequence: TGTGCCAGCTCCTCCGAGGGGGGTGGGGCCAACGTCCTGACTTTC.

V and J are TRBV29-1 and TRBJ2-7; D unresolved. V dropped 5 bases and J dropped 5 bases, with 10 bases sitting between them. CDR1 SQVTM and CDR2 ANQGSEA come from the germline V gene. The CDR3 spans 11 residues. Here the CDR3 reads CSVTHSDEQYF. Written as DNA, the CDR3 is TGCAGCGTTACACACTCGGACGAGCAGTACTTC.

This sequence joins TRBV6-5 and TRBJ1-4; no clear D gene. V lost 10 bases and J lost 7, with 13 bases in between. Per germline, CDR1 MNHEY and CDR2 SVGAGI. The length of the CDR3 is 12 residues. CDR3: CATTPLGEKLFF. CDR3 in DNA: TGTGCCACCACTCCGTTGGGTGAAAAACTGTTTTTT.